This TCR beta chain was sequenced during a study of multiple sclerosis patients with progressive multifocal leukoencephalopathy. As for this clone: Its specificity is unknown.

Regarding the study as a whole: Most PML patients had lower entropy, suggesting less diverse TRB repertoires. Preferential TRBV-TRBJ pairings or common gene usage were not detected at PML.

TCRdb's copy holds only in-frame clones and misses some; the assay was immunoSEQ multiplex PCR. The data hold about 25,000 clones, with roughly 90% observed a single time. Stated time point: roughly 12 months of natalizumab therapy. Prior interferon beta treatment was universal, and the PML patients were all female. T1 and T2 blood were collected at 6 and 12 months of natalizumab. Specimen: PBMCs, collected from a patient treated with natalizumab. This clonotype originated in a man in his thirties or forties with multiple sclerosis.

CDR3 sequence (DNA): TGTGCCAGCAGTTACTCGACAGGGACTGTCGGTGAGCAGTTCTTC. Translation gives CASSYSTGTVGEQFF. V is TRBV6-5 and J is TRBJ2-1; D possibly corresponds to TRBD1 (7 bases). Germline V lookup: CDR1 MNHEY, CDR2 SVGAGI. V shed 0 bases and J shed 9 bases, with 15 bases lying between them. The CDR3 has 15 residues.